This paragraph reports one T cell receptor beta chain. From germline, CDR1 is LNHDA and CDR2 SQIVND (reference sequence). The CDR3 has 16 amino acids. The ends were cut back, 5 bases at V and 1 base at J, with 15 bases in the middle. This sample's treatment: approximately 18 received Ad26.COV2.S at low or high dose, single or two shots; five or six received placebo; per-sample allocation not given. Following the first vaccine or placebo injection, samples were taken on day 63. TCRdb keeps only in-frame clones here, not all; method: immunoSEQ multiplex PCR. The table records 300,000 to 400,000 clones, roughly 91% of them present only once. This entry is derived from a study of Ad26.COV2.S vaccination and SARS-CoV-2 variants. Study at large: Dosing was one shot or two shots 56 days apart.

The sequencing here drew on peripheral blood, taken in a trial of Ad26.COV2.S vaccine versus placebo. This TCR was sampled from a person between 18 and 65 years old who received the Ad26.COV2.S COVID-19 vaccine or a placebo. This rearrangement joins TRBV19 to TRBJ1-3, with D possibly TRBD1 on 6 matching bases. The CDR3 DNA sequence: TGTGCCAGTAGTCCCCGCCGGGACATATCTGGAAACACCATATATTTT. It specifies CASSPRRDISGNTIYF.